Listed below are T cell receptor beta chains from one sample, sequenced in a study of T cell responses to AZD1222 COVID-19 vaccine. TCRdb keeps only in-frame clones here, not all; method: immunoSEQ multiplex PCR. The sample has 90,000 to 110,000 clones; around nine tenths are singletons. Sequences were derived from peripheral blood, sampled on day 0 of AZD1222 vaccination. The receptors here all came from an adult in good health. The CDR3 runs from the conserved cysteine through the conserved F or W. The D gene is left open where the match is weak. Part of the rows lack a size; the others show once, few, many or a class for expanded clones.

>TRBJ1-1|few|-|TRBV7-8
TGTGCCAGCAGCTTAGAGGGCCGACGGGGTGGTGGAGCTTTCTTT
CASSLEGRRGGGAFF
>TRBJ1-6|-|-|TRBV7-9
TGTGCCAGCAGCTTTCAGAGCCATAATTCACCCCTCCACTTT
CASSFQSHNSPLHF
>TRBJ1-2|-|TRBD1|TRBV7-9
TGTGCCAGCAGCCCCCCGGGACAGGGGGCCCGGGGCTACACCTTC
CASSPPGQGARGYTF
>TRBJ2-1|few|TRBD1|TRBV7-2
TGTGCCAGCAGCCCCGGACAGGGATACAATGAGCAGTTCTTC
CASSPGQGYNEQFF
>TRBJ2-1|-|TRBD1|TRBV3-1/TRBV3-2
TGTGCCAGCAGCCAAGAAGGGGGCGGTGAGCAGTTCTTC
CASSQEGGGEQFF
>TRBJ1-1|-|-|TRBV7-6
TGTGCCAGCAGCTTATACGACAGCCAGAACACTGAAGCTTTCTTT
CASSLYDSQNTEAFF
>TRBJ1-1|-|-|TRBV5-1
TGCGCCAGCAGCTTGAATAGGAACACTGAAGCTTTCTTT
CASSLNRNTEAFF
>TRBJ1-2|-|-|TRBV4-3
TGCGCCAGCAGCCAAGAACGGGTTAACTATGGCTACACCTTC
CASSQERVNYGYTF
>TRBJ2-7|once|-|TRBV4-3
TGCGCCAGCAGCCTAACCCTCGGACAGACCTACGAGCAGTACTTC
CASSLTLGQTYEQYF
>TRBJ1-1|few|-|TRBV29-1
TGCAGCGTTGAAGTAAGACTTGCAGCTTTCTTT
CSVEVRLAAFF
>TRBJ1-1|-|-|TRBV30
TGTGCCTGGAGTATTTATGGTGCCACTGAAGCTTTCTTT
CAWSIYGATEAFF
>TRBJ2-2|-|-|TRBV2
TGTGCCAGCAGCGGGAGACGGACCGGGGAGCTGTTTTTT
CASSGRRTGELFF
>TRBJ1-6|few|-|TRBV6-2/TRBV6-3
TGTGCCAGCAGTTACTCGCGGGCGAGGGGTTCACCCCTCCACTTT
CASSYSRARGSPLHF
>TRBJ1-6|-|-|TRBV5-8
TGTGCCAGCAGTATAGGACAGACACCCAATTCACCCCTCCACTTT
CASSIGQTPNSPLHF
>TRBJ1-5|-|TRBD1|TRBV4-1
TGCGCCAGCAGCCAACCCGGACAGGGGGCCGGTCAGCCCCAGCATTTT
CASSQPGQGAGQPQHF
>TRBJ1-5|-|TRBD1|TRBV7-2
TGTGCCAGCAGCATACACAGGGGCTCCTTTTATCAGCCCCAGCATTTT
CASSIHRGSFYQPQHF
>TRBJ1-2|-|-|TRBV30
TGTGCCTGGAGTGGCTCCAGGGAGGTGATTGGCTACACCTTC
CAWSGSREVIGYTF
>TRBJ2-1|-|-|TRBV27
TGTGCCAGCAGCTCCATCAAGAGGACTGAGCAGTTCTTC
CASSSIKRTEQFF
>TRBJ1-1|once|TRBD1|TRBV10-3
TGTGCCATCAGTGACTTACAGGGGTCCTACACTGAAGCTTTCTTT
CAISDLQGSYTEAFF
>TRBJ1-1|-|-|TRBV7-9
TGTGCCAGCAGCTTAGATGGACAGATGAACACTGAAGCTTTCTTT
CASSLDGQMNTEAFF
>TRBJ1-4|-|TRBD1|TRBV11-2
TGTGCCAGCAGCTTAGAATTATCGGGACAGGGAGGTGAAAAACTGTTTTTT
CASSLELSGQGGEKLFF
>TRBJ1-2|-|-|TRBV29-1
TGCAGCGTTGAGGGAGGGGACGGCTACACCTTC
CSVEGGDGYTF
>TRBJ2-1|-|-|TRBV18
TGTGCCAGCTCACCCGCGGCCCTATATTCCCACAATGAGCAGTTCTTC
CASSPAALYSHNEQFF
>TRBJ1-1|-|TRBD1|TRBV5-1
TGCGCCAGCAGCCCTGGACAGGCCCGGAACACTGAAGCTTTCTTT
CASSPGQARNTEAFF
>TRBJ2-2|-|-|TRBV5-6
TGTGCCAGCAGCCATGCGGGCAGGGCGACCGGGGAGCTGTTTTTT
CASSHAGRATGELFF
>TRBJ2-2|-|-|TRBV11-2
TGTGCCAGCAGCACCAGACAGAACACCGGGGAGCTGTTTTTT
CASSTRQNTGELFF
>TRBJ1-6|-|TRBD1|TRBV3-1/TRBV3-2
TGTGCCAGCAGCCAAGGTGACAGGGGCAATTCACCCCTCCACTTT
CASSQGDRGNSPLHF
>TRBJ1-2|-|TRBD1|TRBV9
TGTGCCAGCAGCGTAGGGGGACAGGGGGACTATGGCTACACCTTC
CASSVGGQGDYGYTF
>TRBJ2-1|-|TRBD2|TRBV11-3
TGTGCCAGCAGCACTAGCGGGAGCTCCTACAATGAGCAGTTCTTC
CASSTSGSSYNEQFF
>TRBJ1-5|-|TRBD1|TRBV10-3
TGTGCCATCAGTGAGTCACCGATGACAGGGAAGGGACAGCCCCAGCATTTT
CAISESPMTGKGQPQHF
>TRBJ2-7|once|-|TRBV20-1
TGCAGTGCTAGTTTCGGAGCGAAATGGGCAGGGCCTTACTACGAGCAGTACTTC
CSASFGAKWAGPYYEQYF
>TRBJ1-1|-|TRBD1|TRBV10-3
TGTGCCATCACCAGGACAGGCATCGGGACTGAAGCTTTCTTT
CAITRTGIGTEAFF
>TRBJ2-2|-|-|TRBV28
TGTGCCAGCAGCACGGGACTTACGATGACGGAGACCGGGGAGCTGTTTTTT
CASSTGLTMTETGELFF